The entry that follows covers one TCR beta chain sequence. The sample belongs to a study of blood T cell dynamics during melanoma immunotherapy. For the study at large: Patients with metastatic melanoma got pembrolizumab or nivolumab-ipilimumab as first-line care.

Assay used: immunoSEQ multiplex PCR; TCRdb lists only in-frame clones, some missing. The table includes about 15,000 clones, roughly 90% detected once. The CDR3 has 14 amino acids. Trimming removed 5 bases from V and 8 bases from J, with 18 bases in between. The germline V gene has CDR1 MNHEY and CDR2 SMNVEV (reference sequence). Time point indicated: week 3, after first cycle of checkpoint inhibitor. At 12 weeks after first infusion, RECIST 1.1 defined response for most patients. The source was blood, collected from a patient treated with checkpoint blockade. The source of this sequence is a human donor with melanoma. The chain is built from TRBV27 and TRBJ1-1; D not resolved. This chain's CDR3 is CASSVYTRAGEAFF. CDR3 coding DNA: TGTGCCAGCAGTGTATATACGAGGGCGGGAGAAGCTTTCTTT.